The 27 T cell receptor beta chains given below trace back to one sample, sequenced in a study of T-cell memory formation after mild COVID-19. TCRdb called the 5' RACE reads again in MiXCR, with one record for every CDR3 protein. The sample has around 370,000 distinct CDR3 sequences; roughly 20% are singletons. Input material: PBMCs or a T cell subset sorted from them (not recorded which). These TCRs come from an adult woman who had mild COVID-19 (a few samples of this study predate the infection). Cell type and time point are not known.

In DNA, the CDR3 is TGTGCCAGCAGGCCAACCGAGTCCCCCACCGGGGAGCTGTTTTTT. As protein: CASRPTESPTGELFF. The chain carries TRBV2 and TRBJ2-2, with D unclear. This CDR3 spans 15 amino acids. Looked up from germline, CDR1 is SNHLY and CDR2 is FYNNEI. V dropped 6 bases and J dropped 4 bases, with 15 bases sitting between them.

This clonotype was seen a handful of times. The rearrangement joins TRBV12-3 or TRBV12-4 to TRBJ2-2; D gene uncertain. The CDR3 covers 14 residues. V was shortened by 4 bases and J by 5 bases, with 11 bases between the two germline ends. The CDR3 DNA sequence: TGTGCCAGCAGTTCCCCAGTCTCTACCGGGGAGCTGTTTTTT. Protein product: CASSSPVSTGELFF.

The V call is TRBV15, the J call TRBJ2-7; 10 nucleotides line up with TRBD1. This CDR3 contains 15 residues. Germline loops: CDR1 LNHNV, CDR2 YYDKDF (reference sequence). V shed 4 bases, J shed 0 bases, and the junction held 3 bases outside the gene matches. CDR3 coding DNA: TGTGCCACCAGCATTAGGACAGGGGGCTCCTACGAGCAGTACTTC. Its protein is CATSIRTGGSYEQYF. The whole variable domain, filled in from reference TRBV15 and TRBJ2-7, reads DAMVIQNPRYQVTQFGKPVTLSCSQTLNHNVMYWYQQKSSQAPKLLFHYYDKDFNNEADTPDNFQSRRPNTSFCFLDIRSPGLGDTAMYLCATSIRTGGSYEQYFGPGTRLTVT.

This chain joins TRBV3-1 and TRBJ2-7; unclear D gene. CDR3 length: 13 amino acids. Germline lookup yields CDR1 LGHDT and CDR2 YNNKEL (reference sequence). Trimming shortened V by 2 bases and J by 0 bases, and 5 bases separated the two germline ends. CDR3 nucleotides: TGTGCCAGCAGCCAACTTTCCTCCTACGAGCAGTACTTC. This codes for CASSQLSSYEQYF.

This clonotype was seen more than once but under ten times. The chain uses TRBV5-1 and TRBJ1-6; D remains unclear. Germline CDR1 and CDR2: SGHRS and YFSETQ. There are 14 residues in the CDR3. V was cut by 2 bases and J by 7 bases, with 10 bases left in between. CDR3 nucleotide sequence: TGCGCCAGCAGCTTCCAAGACCGAAATTCACCCCTCCACTTT. It encodes CASSFQDRNSPLHF.

There are a few counts of this clonotype. V and J are TRBV4-1 and TRBJ2-7; the D gene could be TRBD1 or TRBD2 (6 bases each). The CDR3 covers 13 residues. Germline values: CDR1 MGHRA, CDR2 YSYEKL. Trimming removed 4 bases from V and 6 bases from J, with 13 bases in between. The CDR3 loop is CASSRSEGGEQYF. The CDR3 nucleotides are TGCGCCAGCAGCCGGTCAGAGGGGGGCGAGCAGTACTTC.

The table lists this clonotype with a few counts. The V gene is TRBV11-3, the J gene TRBJ2-5; tentative D call: TRBD2 (7 bases). V was shortened by 5 bases and J by 0 bases, with 19 bases between the two germline ends. The CDR3 length is 17 residues. The V gene's germline CDR1 is SGHNT and CDR2 YENEEA. For the CDR3, the DNA is TGTGCCAGCAGCGTCGGGGGGCTCGAGCTGTACCAAGAGACCCAGTACTTC. It encodes CASSVGGLELYQETQYF. The full variable domain, in which reference TRBV11-3 and TRBJ2-5 provide the parts outside the CDR3, is EAGVVQSPRYKIIEKKQPVAFWCNPISGHNTLYWYLQNLGQGPELLIRYENEEAVDDSQLPKDRFSAERLKGVDSTLKIQPAELGDSAVYLCASSVGGLELYQETQYFGPGTRLLVL.

The rearrangement uses TRBV20-1 and TRBJ2-3, with 11 bases lining up with TRBD2. CDR1 DFQATT and CDR2 SNEGSKA come from the germline V gene (reference sequence). This CDR3 is built from 17 residues. V lost 3 bases to trimming and J lost 0 bases; unmatched junction nucleotides: 8. DNA of the CDR3: TGCAGTGCTAGGCTAGCGGGAGGTCCCACTAGCACAGATACGCAGTATTTT. Protein product: CSARLAGGPTSTDTQYF.

The chain employs TRBV11-2 and TRBJ2-1; D may be TRBD2 (6 bases). The CDR3 has 14 residues. V lost 5 bases, J lost 12 bases, and 20 bases lay in between. Germline CDR1 reads SGHAT; CDR2 reads FQNNGV. The CDR3 DNA sequence: TGTGCCAGCAGCGTATCGGGACTTCATATGAGGCAGTTCTTC. The encoded protein is CASSVSGLHMRQFF. Full variable domain (missing parts from reference TRBV11-2 and TRBJ2-1): EAGVAQSPRYKIIEKRQSVAFWCNPISGHATLYWYQQILGQGPKLLIQFQNNGVVDDSQLPKDRFSAERLKGVDSTLKIQPAKLEDSAVYLCASSVSGLHMRQFFGPGTRLTVL.

This clonotype occurred a few times. J is TRBJ2-1 and V is TRBV5-1; 7 positions agree with TRBD2. From germline, CDR1 is SGHRS and CDR2 YFSETQ. V was clipped by 4 bases and J by 3 bases; unmatched bases: 7. The CDR3 loop spans 15 amino acids. In nucleotides, the CDR3 is TGCGCCAGCAGCATAGGACTAGATCACTACAATGAGCAGTTCTTC. It codes for CASSIGLDHYNEQFF.

This clonotype has a count of ten or more. V is TRBV20-1 and J is TRBJ2-5, with a possible D match to TRBD1 (6 bases). V was cut by 6 bases and J by 5 bases, with 13 bases left in between. Germline CDR1 reads DFQATT; CDR2 reads SNEGSKA (reference sequence). This CDR3 has 12 residues. The CDR3 DNA sequence: TGCAGTGCACAAGACAGGAGGGAGACCCAGTACTTC. Its protein is CSAQDRRETQYF.

This clonotype has just a few counts. The chain employs TRBV18 and TRBJ2-7; 11 bases fit TRBD2. The CDR3 contains 19 residues. CDR1 is KGHSH and CDR2 is LQKENI in the germline V gene. With 4 bases clipped from V and 5 bases from J, the junction kept 19 bases outside the gene matches. The DNA of the CDR3 is TGTGCCAGCTCACTTCTTGAGAATAGCGGGAGGGCCGGGAGCCACGAGCAGTACTTC. Its translation: CASSLLENSGRAGSHEQYF.

The V and J genes are TRBV7-8 and TRBJ1-5, with D unresolved. Germline V gene data show CDR1 as SGHVS and CDR2 as FQNEAQ. The CDR3 runs 14 residues. V was trimmed by 2 bases and J by 2 bases, leaving 7 bases between them. The CDR3 region has the DNA TGTGCCAGCAGCTTACTAGAAGGCAATCAGCCCCAGCATTTT. Translating it yields CASSLLEGNQPQHF. The full variable domain, completed using reference TRBV7-8 and TRBJ1-5, is GAGVSQSPRYKVAKRGQDVALRCDPISGHVSLFWYQQALGQGPEFLTYFQNEAQLDKSGLPSDRFFAERPEGSVSTLKIQRTQQEDSAVYLCASSLLEGNQPQHFGDGTRLSIL.

This clonotype has just a few counts. This chain joins TRBV7-9 and TRBJ2-6, with 10 bases aligning to TRBD1. V shed 6 bases and J 1 base; nucleotides not matched to a gene: 9. The CDR3 has 18 residues. Germline V lookup: CDR1 SEHNR, CDR2 FQNEAQ (reference sequence). The CDR3 sequence: CASSRDRGRASGANVLTF. In nucleotides, the CDR3 is TGTGCCAGCAGTAGAGACAGGGGGCGAGCGTCTGGGGCCAACGTCCTGACTTTC.

The genes are TRBV3-1 and TRBJ1-1; weak D call: TRBD1 (5 bases). The CDR3 totals 14 residues. CDR1 is LGHDT, CDR2 YNNKEL, per germline (reference sequence). Trimming removed 7 bases at V and 1 base at J, with 13 bases between. The CDR3 spells CASTQGPANTEAFF. DNA of the CDR3: TGTGCCAGCACCCAGGGACCTGCGAACACTGAAGCTTTCTTT.

The chain joins TRBV3-1 to TRBJ2-3; 14 bases are a match to TRBD2. CDR3 length: 17 amino acids. The germline CDR1 and CDR2 sequences are LGHDT and YNNKEL (reference sequence). V shed 3 bases and J 4 bases; nucleotides not matched to a gene: 6. CDR3 region: CASSQGGLAGGADTQYF. The CDR3 DNA reads as TGTGCCAGCAGCCAGGGAGGACTAGCGGGAGGAGCAGATACGCAGTATTTT.

The chain recombines TRBV10-3 with TRBJ1-2; TRBD1 might be the D (5 bases). There are 13 residues in the CDR3. Trimming pared 6 bases from V and 2 bases from J, leaving 10 bases between. Germline CDR1 and CDR2: ENHRY and SYGVKD. DNA for the CDR3: TGTGCCATCAGATCCCGGGACAACTATGGCTACACCTTC. Protein sequence: CAIRSRDNYGYTF.

This clonotype appeared many times. The J gene is TRBJ2-1, the V gene TRBV3-1; 7 bases are shared with TRBD1. The V gene's germline CDR1 is LGHDT and CDR2 YNNKEL (reference sequence). V was pared by 4 bases and J by 0 bases, with 3 bases of the junction left unmatched. The CDR3 runs 15 residues. CDR3 sequence: CASSLRGLSYNEQFF. Here the CDR3 DNA reads TGTGCCAGCAGCCTGAGGGGGCTCTCCTACAATGAGCAGTTCTTC.

V gene TRBV29-1 combines with J gene TRBJ2-1; 7 nucleotides line up with TRBD2. The CDR3 consists of 14 residues. V lost 1 base to trimming and J lost 6 bases; unmatched junction nucleotides: 6. Germline CDR1 is SQVTM and CDR2 is ANQGSEA. The CDR3 loop reads CSVEGLGGSNEQFF. The CDR3 bases are TGCAGCGTTGAAGGTTTGGGCGGGAGCAATGAGCAGTTCTTC.

The chain is built from TRBV9 and TRBJ2-3; no clear D. CDR1 SGDLS and CDR2 YYNGEE come from the germline V gene. V was trimmed by 0 bases and J by 2 bases, leaving 4 bases between them. The CDR3 spans 13 residues. This chain's CDR3 is CASSVDFTDTQYF. Written as DNA, the CDR3 is TGTGCCAGCAGCGTAGATTTCACAGATACGCAGTATTTT.

This clonotype was seen a handful of times. The rearrangement joins TRBV7-2 to TRBJ2-2, with 7 positions matching TRBD1. CDR3 length: 15 amino acids. The germline gives CDR1 SGHTA, CDR2 FQGNSA. V shed 5 bases and J 5 bases; nucleotides not matched to a gene: 8. CDR3 loop: CASSRQGGPTGELFF. The CDR3 DNA follows: TGTGCCAGCAGCCGCCAAGGGGGCCCAACCGGGGAGCTGTTTTTT.

This clonotype was detected only a few times. The CDR3 DNA is TGTGCCAGCAGTGACCCCAAGGGTGGACTAGCCAAAAACATTCAGTACTTC. This codes for CASSDPKGGLAKNIQYF. J is TRBJ2-4 and V is TRBV25-1, with a tentative D call TRBD2 (5 bases). This CDR3 has 17 residues. Trimming cost V 3 bases and J 0 bases, with 15 bases left between them. Germline lookup yields CDR1 MGHDK and CDR2 SYGVNS.

The rearrangement joins TRBV5-1 to TRBJ2-1, with 9 bases that match TRBD2. The CDR3 runs 14 residues. V was pared by 6 bases and J by 7 bases, with 8 bases of the junction left unmatched. Germline V CDR1 and CDR2: SGHRS, YFSETQ. In DNA, the CDR3 is TGCGCCAGCAAGCTGGCGGGGGGGCTTAATGAGCAGTTCTTC. Protein sequence: CASKLAGGLNEQFF.

The chain combines TRBV7-2 with TRBJ2-7, with D perhaps matching TRBD2 (5 bases). V lost 1 base, J lost 1 base, and 11 bases lay in between. Germline CDR1 reads SGHTA; CDR2 reads FQGNSA. The length of the CDR3 is 15 residues. CDR3 loop: CASSLEFTGSYEQYF. The CDR3 DNA reads TGTGCCAGCAGCTTAGAGTTTACGGGATCCTACGAGCAGTACTTC.

As to this clonotype: The germline gene is not matched at one end of the junction; a read error may be the cause. V usage is TRBV2 and J usage is TRBJ2-2; 7 positions match TRBD1. The CDR3 runs to 15 residues. From germline, CDR1 is SNHLY and CDR2 FYNNEI. CDR3 protein: CAISELGGKDGELFF. The CDR3 coding sequence is TGTGCCATCAGTGAGTTAGGGGGCAAGGACGGGGAGCTGTTTTTT.

In its sample, this clonotype was seen a few times. The V gene is TRBV29-1, the J gene TRBJ2-5; tentatively, D is TRBD1 (6 bases). The CDR3 contains 13 residues. Trimming removed 1 base at V and 3 bases at J, with 9 bases between. Germline CDR1 reads SQVTM; CDR2 reads ANQGSEA. The CDR3, as DNA: TGCAGCGTTGAAGGGACAGAAGAAGAGACCCAGTACTTC. Its protein is CSVEGTEEETQYF.

The chain carries TRBV6-1 and TRBJ2-1; D unclear. In germline, CDR1 is MNHNS, CDR2 SASEGT. Deletions cut 4 bases from V and 6 bases from J, with 13 bases between. CDR3 size: 14 residues. The CDR3 loop reads CASSAQHSGNEQFF. CDR3 coding DNA: TGTGCCAGCAGTGCTCAGCATTCAGGCAATGAGCAGTTCTTC.